This T cell receptor beta chain stems from a study of control samples from healthy donors and cancer patients. The germline V and J ends were trimmed by 6 bases and 1 base, with 15 bases remaining between them. The CDR3 consists of 15 residues. Per germline, CDR1 MNHNY and CDR2 SVGAGI (reference sequence). This table comes from immunoSEQ multiplex PCR, and its TCRdb copy is limited to in-frame clones, with some not included. The sample records about 20,000 clones, 88% being singletons. The clonotype originates from a woman aged 55-75 years with head and neck cancer. The sample was PBMCs. The rearrangement links TRBV6-6 to TRBJ1-1, with D possibly TRBD1 on 5 matching bases. The CDR3 region has the DNA TGTGCCAGCAGGCCCCCCGGGACTGAGAACACTGAAGCTTTCTTT. Its translation is CASRPPGTENTEAFF.